This is a list of T cell receptor beta chains from one sample in a study of post-analysis software for immune sequencing data. TCRdb reanalysed the PCR reads using MiXCR and keeps one entry per CDR3 protein. The sample yields 750,000 to 950,000 distinct CDR3 sequences, 46% seen once. The sequencing input was blood. Receptors originate from a girl between 5 and 17 years old with multiple sclerosis. The CDR3 runs from the conserved cysteine through the conserved F or W. A D gene is named only where the DNA matches it firmly. A clone size is listed for some rows: how often the clone was seen (once, few, many), or a class if it is expanded.

abundance: -
j_gene: TRBJ2-1
d_gene: TRBD2
v_gene: TRBV5-1
CDR3aa: CASSGTGTSPYNEQFF
CDR3nt: TGCGCCAGCAGCGGCACAGGGACTAGCCCCTACAATGAGCAGTTCTTC

abundance: few
j_gene: TRBJ2-7
d_gene: TRBD1
v_gene: TRBV6-1
CDR3aa: CASSERRRDRGPYEQYF
CDR3nt: TGTGCCAGCAGTGAAAGGCGCCGGGACAGAGGACCTTACGAGCAGTACTTC

abundance: few
j_gene: TRBJ2-3
d_gene: -
v_gene: TRBV7-3
CDR3aa: CASSPGQSTDTQYF
CDR3nt: TGTGCCAGCAGCCCAGGACAAAGCACAGATACACAGTATTTT

abundance: -
j_gene: TRBJ2-2
d_gene: -
v_gene: TRBV5-1
CDR3aa: CASRYRPREGTGELFF
CDR3nt: TGCGCCAGCAGATACCGGCCTCGGGAAGGAACCGGGGAGCTGTTTTTT

abundance: -
j_gene: TRBJ2-1
d_gene: -
v_gene: TRBV7-8
CDR3aa: CASSLESHSSYNEQFF
CDR3nt: TGTGCCAGCAGCTTAGAGTCCCACAGCTCCTACAATGAGCAGTTCTTC

abundance: few
j_gene: TRBJ2-1
d_gene: -
v_gene: TRBV5-6
CDR3aa: CASSPNRPDSEQFF
CDR3nt: TGTGCCAGCAGCCCCAACCGGCCAGACAGTGAGCAGTTCTTC

abundance: -
j_gene: TRBJ2-5
d_gene: TRBD2
v_gene: TRBV9
CDR3aa: CASSTSGGNNEQYF
CDR3nt: TGTGCCAGCAGTACTAGCGGGGGGAACAATGAGCAGTACTTC

abundance: -
j_gene: TRBJ2-1
d_gene: TRBD2
v_gene: TRBV20-1
CDR3aa: CSARDGTSTYNEQFF
CDR3nt: TGCAGTGCTAGAGACGGGACTAGCACCTACAATGAGCAGTTCTTC

abundance: -
j_gene: TRBJ2-7
d_gene: -
v_gene: TRBV2
CDR3aa: CASSEDAVSSYEQYF
CDR3nt: TGTGCCAGCAGTGAAGATGCAGTTAGCTCCTACGAGCAGTACTTC

abundance: -
j_gene: TRBJ1-1
d_gene: TRBD1
v_gene: TRBV5-1
CDR3aa: CASSLQGTPKLNTEAFF
CDR3nt: TGCGCCAGCAGCTTACAGGGGACCCCCAAGCTGAACACTGAAGCTTTCTTT

abundance: -
j_gene: TRBJ2-5
d_gene: TRBD2
v_gene: TRBV28
CDR3aa: CASSFNREGLGETQYF
CDR3nt: TGTGCCAGCAGTTTCAACCGGGAGGGCCTTGGGGAGACCCAGTACTTC